The rows below give T cell receptor beta chains drawn from one sample of a study of blood T cell repertoires in COVID-19. Sequenced by immunoSEQ multiplex PCR; TCRdb stores in-frame clones only, minus some. The sample shows roughly 250,000 clones, 80% to 90% of them seen only once. Sequencing was carried out using peripheral blood. The receptors derive from a man aged 50-60 years with acute or convalescent COVID-19. The CDR3 runs from the conserved cysteine through the conserved F or W. A D gene is named only where the DNA matches it firmly. Part of the rows lack a size; the others show once, few, many or a class for expanded clones.

v_call	cdr3_length	j_call	d_call	clone_size	cdr3_aa	cdr3_nt
TRBV28	13	TRBJ1-2	-	-	CASSSGQNYGYTF	TGTGCCAGCAGCTCAGGACAGAACTATGGCTACACCTTC
TRBV6-5	16	TRBJ1-1	-	-	CASSYSVVRMNTEAFF	TGTGCCAGCAGTTACTCGGTGGTTAGAATGAACACTGAAGCTTTCTTT
TRBV2	14	TRBJ2-7	-	-	CANKRTASSYEQYF	TGTGCCAACAAACGGACAGCCAGCTCCTACGAGCAGTACTTC
TRBV28	12	TRBJ1-5	-	few	CASSVGFQPQHF	TGTGCCAGCAGTGTCGGGTTTCAGCCCCAGCATTTT
TRBV19	14	TRBJ1-2	TRBD1	-	CASTETGTDYGYTF	TGTGCCAGTACTGAAACCGGGACAGACTATGGCTACACCTTC
TRBV11-3	14	TRBJ1-6	-	-	CASSLWARNSPLHF	TGTGCCAGCAGCTTATGGGCCCGGAATTCACCCCTCCACTTT
TRBV9	13	TRBJ2-7	TRBD1	-	CASSGTGVDEQYF	TGTGCCAGCAGCGGGACAGGGGTCGACGAGCAGTACTTC
TRBV4-1	15	TRBJ2-7	TRBD1	once	CASSPKGTGDREQYF	TGCGCCAGCAGCCCCAAAGGGACAGGGGACCGCGAGCAGTACTTC
TRBV23-1	16	TRBJ1-2	-	-	CAAQEAELRWDYGYTF	TGCGCCGCCCAAGAGGCGGAGCTCCGTTGGGACTATGGCTACACCTTC
TRBV10-3	14	TRBJ1-1	-	-	CAISESGANTEAFF	TGTGCCATCAGTGAGTCGGGGGCGAACACTGAAGCTTTCTTT
TRBV7-2	13	TRBJ1-2	-	-	CASSFSLLYGYTF	TGTGCCAGCAGCTTTAGCCTCCTCTATGGCTACACCTTC
TRBV28	16	TRBJ1-4	-	-	CASIDPHSATNEKLFF	TGTGCCAGCATCGACCCCCACAGTGCAACTAATGAAAAACTGTTTTTT
TRBV30	15	TRBJ1-1	-	-	CAWSVGFGLRTEAFF	TGTGCCTGGAGTGTAGGTTTCGGCCTGAGGACTGAAGCTTTCTTT
TRBV10-1	15	TRBJ2-7	TRBD1	-	CASSEGTGYPYEQYF	TGCGCCAGCAGTGAGGGGACAGGGTACCCCTACGAGCAGTACTTC
TRBV13	17	TRBJ2-2	TRBD2	-	CASSPGVSGARTGELFF	TGTGCCAGCAGCCCAGGTGTTAGCGGGGCTCGCACCGGGGAGCTGTTTTTT
TRBV10-3	16	TRBJ2-6	-	-	CAIRRSLDPGANVLTF	TGTGCCATCAGGAGGAGTCTCGATCCCGGGGCCAACGTCCTGACTTTC
TRBV12-5	15	TRBJ2-2	TRBD2	-	CASGPTSGHTGELFF	TGTGCTAGTGGTCCTACTAGCGGGCACACCGGGGAGCTGTTTTTT
TRBV24-1	14	TRBJ2-7	TRBD2	-	CATSDWTSAYEQYF	TGTGCCACCAGTGATTGGACTAGCGCATACGAGCAGTACTTC
TRBV7-9	15	TRBJ1-5	-	-	CASSLVGGSNQPQHF	TGTGCCAGCAGCTTAGTTGGGGGCAGCAATCAGCCCCAGCATTTT
TRBV6-6	14	TRBJ2-1	TRBD1	-	CASSYPGQGNEQFF	TGTGCCAGCAGTTACCCGGGACAGGGAAATGAGCAGTTCTTC
TRBV18	15	TRBJ1-1	TRBD1	once	CASSPRTGENTEAFF	TGTGCCAGCTCACCCAGGACAGGAGAGAACACTGAAGCTTTCTTT
TRBV7-3	13	TRBJ1-2	TRBD1	-	CASSPTGADGYTF	TGTGCCAGCAGCCCTACAGGGGCAGACGGCTACACCTTC